The 31 T cell receptor beta chains given below trace back to one sample, sequenced in a study of T cell responses to AZD1222 COVID-19 vaccine. Assay used: immunoSEQ multiplex PCR; TCRdb lists only in-frame clones, some missing. The data contain 150,000 to 200,000 clones, just under 95% of them singletons. This sample comprised peripheral blood, obtained on day 0 of AZD1222 vaccination. These receptors all stem from an adult in good health.

The chain joins TRBV11-2 to TRBJ2-7, with 9 nucleotides matching TRBD2. CDR1 and CDR2 (germline): SGHAT, FQNNGV. The CDR3 has 15 residues. The V gene end was trimmed by 3 bases and the J gene end by 4 bases; junction bases not matched to a gene: 7. CDR3 in amino acids: CASSFQAGGLYEQYF. As DNA, the CDR3 is TGTGCCAGCAGCTTTCAGGCGGGGGGGTTGTACGAGCAGTACTTC.

The chain combines TRBV5-6 with TRBJ1-6, with 9 nucleotides matching TRBD1. The CDR3 extends over 18 amino acids. The J segment lost 0 bases and the V segment lost 6 bases, leaving 10 bases of the junction unmatched. CDR1 and CDR2 from the germline V gene are SGHDT and YYEEEE. This CDR3 is CASIQMRDRDSYNSPLHF. CDR3 sequence (DNA): TGTGCCAGCATCCAGATGCGGGACAGGGACTCCTATAATTCACCCCTCCACTTT.

The rearrangement links TRBV7-2 to TRBJ1-2; 9 positions match TRBD1. The germline V gene has CDR1 SGHTA and CDR2 FQGNSA. CDR3 length: 16 residues. Trimming at V came to 1 base and at J to 4 bases, leaving 7 bases not matched to a gene. CDR3 protein: CASSLVRDRVGYGYTF. Written as DNA, the CDR3 is TGTGCCAGCAGCTTAGTTAGGGACAGGGTGGGCTATGGCTACACCTTC. Complete variable domain (other parts from reference TRBV7-2 and TRBJ1-2): GAGVSQSPSNKVTEKGKDVELRCDPISGHTALYWYRQSLGQGLEFLIYFQGNSAPDKSGLPSDRFSAERTGGSVSTLTIQRTQQEDSAVYLCASSLVRDRVGYGYTFGSGTRLTVV.

The chain links TRBV14 to TRBJ1-2, with TRBD1 matching over 9 bases. Germline CDR1 reads SGHDN; CDR2 reads FVKESK. The CDR3 extends over 19 amino acids. The V segment lost 4 bases and the J segment 0 bases; nucleotides outside the gene matches: 15. CDR3: CASSRTTGQGFPPNYGYTF. The CDR3 region has the DNA TGTGCCAGCAGCCGAACGACGGGACAGGGTTTTCCTCCTAACTATGGCTACACCTTC.

V is TRBV7-9 and J is TRBJ1-5; 11 bases match TRBD1. The trim removed 5 bases at V and 3 bases at J, leaving 9 bases unmatched. The germline V gene has CDR1 SEHNR and CDR2 FQNEAQ (reference sequence). This CDR3 region has 17 residues. CDR3 bases: TGTGCCAGCAGCCCGGGGACAGGGGGAAACCCCAATCAGCCCCAGCATTTT. Residues: CASSPGTGGNPNQPQHF.

The chain carries TRBV29-1 and TRBJ1-1; a possible D gene is TRBD1 (5 bases). Looked up from germline, CDR1 is SQVTM and CDR2 is ANQGSEA. The ends were cut back, 5 bases at V and 2 bases at J, with 9 bases in the middle. This CDR3 spans 12 amino acids. CDR3 nucleotide sequence: TGCAGCGTTAAAGGACAAAACACTGAAGCTTTCTTT. It specifies CSVKGQNTEAFF.

The DNA of the CDR3 is TGCAGTGCTAGTCCATTAGGGGACAGGGCCATCTACAATGAGCAGTTCTTC. Its protein is CSASPLGDRAIYNEQFF. V gene TRBV20-1 combines with J gene TRBJ2-1; 9 bases map to TRBD1. CDR1 DFQATT and CDR2 SNEGSKA come from the germline V gene (reference sequence). This CDR3 contains 17 residues. V was clipped by 3 bases and J by 3 bases; unmatched bases: 12.

This clone occurred once. The chain has TRBV25-1 and TRBJ2-5, with TRBD2 matching over 7 bases. The CDR3 consists of 17 residues. Germline-derived CDR1 and CDR2 are MGHDK and SYGVNS. V lost 4 bases, J lost 7 bases, and 18 bases stayed unmatched. DNA of the CDR3: TGTGCCAGCAGTGGGGAGGGAGAAATAGTCTCTGGGGGGACCCAGTACTTC. Translated, it gives CASSGEGEIVSGGTQYF.

V usage is TRBV10-2 and J usage is TRBJ2-1; tentative D call: TRBD2 (6 bases). There are 13 residues in the CDR3. Trimming took 6 bases from V and 0 from J, leaving 6 bases between them. Germline lookup yields CDR1 WSHSY and CDR2 SAAADI. The CDR3 sequence is CASSGSSYNEQFF. CDR3 DNA sequence: TGCGCCAGCAGCGGGAGCTCCTACAATGAGCAGTTCTTC.

This clone came up once. The chain is built from TRBV9 and TRBJ2-5; 12 nucleotides align to TRBD2. CDR1 is SGDLS, CDR2 YYNGEE, per germline. This CDR3 contains 17 residues. V lost 0 bases, J lost 3 bases, and 6 bases stayed unmatched. The CDR3 is CASSVGVTSGSEETQYF. Written as DNA, the CDR3 is TGTGCCAGCAGCGTAGGTGTGACTAGCGGGAGTGAAGAGACCCAGTACTTC. Supplemented by reference TRBV9 and TRBJ2-5, the full variable domain reads DSGVTQTPKHLITATGQRVTLRCSPRSGDLSVYWYQQSLDQGLQFLIQYYNGEERAKGNILERFSAQQFPDLHSELNLSSLELGDSALYFCASSVGVTSGSEETQYFGPGTRLLVL.

This clone occurred once. This chain connects TRBV6-2 or TRBV6-3 to TRBJ2-1, with D maybe TRBD1 (6 bases). CDR1 and CDR2 (germline): MNHEY, SVGEGT. Trimming removed 6 bases at V and 5 bases at J, with 17 bases between. The CDR3 loop spans 15 amino acids. Here the CDR3 reads CASSPTGIAHNEQFF. DNA for the CDR3: TGTGCCAGCAGCCCTACAGGGATCGCTCACAATGAGCAGTTCTTC.

V and J are TRBV5-1 and TRBJ2-7; 8 bases fit TRBD2. V shed 7 bases and J 3 bases; nucleotides not matched to a gene: 12. Germline V CDR1 and CDR2: SGHRS, YFSETQ. This CDR3 spans 15 amino acids. In DNA form, the CDR3 reads TGCGCCAGCTCAGAGGTTAGCGGGGCGAACTACGAGCAGTACTTC. It specifies CASSEVSGANYEQYF.

The CDR3 reads CASSEVPGESQPQHF. The CDR3 DNA is TGTGCCAGCAGTGAAGTGCCGGGGGAAAGTCAGCCCCAGCATTTT. The chain couples TRBV2 to TRBJ1-5; possibly TRBD1 for D (5 bases). Germline V gene lookup returns CDR1 SNHLY and CDR2 FYNNEI. The CDR3 totals 15 residues. V lost 1 base and J lost 6, with 13 bases in between.

CDR3 nucleotide sequence: TGTGCCAGCAGTTTATTGAGCGTCGGTGGCTACACCTTC. It specifies CASSLLSVGGYTF. The rearrangement links TRBV27 to TRBJ1-2; D remains unclear. CDR3 length equals 13 residues. Germline CDR1 reads MNHEY; CDR2 reads SMNVEV (reference sequence). V gave up 1 base and J gave up 7 bases, with 10 bases separating them.

The gene calls are TRBV10-3 and TRBJ2-2; D unresolved. With 8 bases removed from V and 7 bases from J, the gap between germline ends came to 5 bases. The CDR3 runs to 10 residues. Looked up from germline, CDR1 is ENHRY and CDR2 is SYGVKD. The CDR3 is CAIRSGELFF. For the CDR3, the DNA is TGTGCCATCCGGAGCGGGGAGCTGTTTTTT.

V usage is TRBV30 and J usage is TRBJ2-7; D unresolved. Germline V CDR1 and CDR2: GTSNPN, SVGIG (reference sequence). The ends were cut back, 8 bases at V and 5 bases at J, with 10 bases in the middle. The CDR3 is made up of 10 amino acids. The CDR3 loop is CALELHEQYF. CDR3 nucleotide sequence: TGTGCCCTGGAACTTCACGAGCAGTACTTC.

There are a few counts of this clone. The chain links TRBV28 to TRBJ2-1, with 9 nucleotides matching TRBD1. Unmatched junction bases numbered 8, after V lost 1 base and J lost 7 bases. Germline V gene lookup returns CDR1 MDHEN and CDR2 SYDVKM. CDR3 length equals 16 residues. CDR3 amino acids: CASSLFWDRVRNEQFF. The CDR3 DNA sequence: TGTGCCAGCAGTTTATTTTGGGACAGGGTCAGGAATGAGCAGTTCTTC.

The rearrangement links TRBV19 to TRBJ1-2; 8 bases are shared with TRBD1. The CDR3 totals 13 residues. Trimming at V came to 3 bases and at J to 6 bases, leaving 3 bases not matched to a gene. Germline V gives CDR1 LNHDA, CDR2 SQIVND (reference sequence). In DNA form, the CDR3 reads TGTGCCAGTAGTATCGGACAGGGAAATGGCTACACCTTC. Translated: CASSIGQGNGYTF.

This chain links TRBV7-2 with TRBJ2-7; TRBD2 might be the D (6 bases). Germline V lookup: CDR1 SGHTA, CDR2 FQGNSA. CDR3 length equals 12 residues. V gave up 1 base and J gave up 7 bases, with 8 bases separating them. This chain's CDR3 is CASSLDSGEQYF. The CDR3 nucleotides read TGTGCCAGCAGCTTAGATAGCGGAGAGCAGTACTTC. The entire variable domain, with the rest obtained from reference TRBV7-2 and TRBJ2-7, is as follows: GAGVSQSPSNKVTEKGKDVELRCDPISGHTALYWYRQSLGQGLEFLIYFQGNSAPDKSGLPSDRFSAERTGGSVSTLTIQRTQQEDSAVYLCASSLDSGEQYFGPGTRLTVT.

The genes are TRBV4-2 and TRBJ1-3, with D perhaps matching TRBD1 (6 bases). This CDR3 region has 14 residues. V was cut by 5 bases and J by 4 bases, with 12 bases left in between. The germline CDR1 and CDR2 sequences are LGHNA and YNFKEQ. CDR3 region: CASSLGQSGNTIYF. CDR3 DNA sequence: TGTGCCAGCAGCTTAGGACAGTCGGGAAACACCATATATTTT.

The chain couples TRBV7-6 to TRBJ2-3, with D possibly called TRBD1 or TRBD2 (5 bases each). The V and J ends lost 5 bases and 3 bases respectively, with 15 bases between them. CDR1 and CDR2 from the germline V gene are SGHVS and FNYEAQ. The CDR3 extends over 15 amino acids. The DNA for the CDR3 is TGTGCCAGCAGCCGGTCGGGTGGGGGAACAGATACGCAGTATTTT. Protein product: CASSRSGGGTDTQYF.

This clone was seen a single time. The chain is built from TRBV28 and TRBJ2-7, with D possibly being TRBD2 (5 bases). Germline V gives CDR1 MDHEN, CDR2 SYDVKM. V was pared by 6 bases and J by 0 bases, with 18 bases between. The CDR3 runs 16 residues. The CDR3 region has the DNA TGTGCCAGCAGCCCCCCATGGAGCGGCGTCTCCTACGAGCAGTACTTC. Its translation is CASSPPWSGVSYEQYF. Together with reference TRBV28 and TRBJ2-7, the CDR3 gives the full variable domain: DVKVTQSSRYLVKRTGEKVFLECVQDMDHENMFWYRQDPGLGLRLIYFSYDVKMKEKGDIPEGYSVSREKKERFSLILESASTNQTSMYLCASSPPWSGVSYEQYFGPGTRLTVT.

The J gene is TRBJ2-1, the V gene TRBV11-2; D is undetermined. Trimming cost V 5 bases and J 5 bases, with 10 bases left between them. The CDR3 spans 13 residues. Germline assignment: CDR1 SGHAT and CDR2 FQNNGV. The CDR3 nucleotides are TGTGCCAGCAGCCCGGACCGTAACAATGAGCAGTTCTTC. Translating it yields CASSPDRNNEQFF.

The rearrangement joins TRBV7-9 to TRBJ1-1; weak D call: TRBD1 (5 bases). This CDR3 comprises 14 residues. V was clipped by 5 bases and J by 1 base, with 11 bases between them. CDR1 is SEHNR, CDR2 FQNEAQ, per germline (reference sequence). CDR3 protein: CASSLQESNTEAFF. The CDR3, as DNA: TGTGCCAGCAGCCTACAGGAATCGAACACTGAAGCTTTCTTT. Variable domain in full (rest from reference TRBV7-9 and TRBJ1-1): DTGVSQNPRHKITKRGQNVTFRCDPISEHNRLYWYRQTLGQGPEFLTYFQNEAQLEKSRLLSDRFSAERPKGSFSTLEIQRTEQGDSAMYLCASSLQESNTEAFFGQGTRLTVV.

The chain recombines TRBV30 with TRBJ1-1; D unresolved. V lost 2 bases, J lost 4 bases, and 8 bases lay in between. Germline V CDR1 and CDR2: GTSNPN, SVGIG (reference sequence). CDR3 size: 12 residues. CDR3 in amino acids: CAWSPAGTEAFF. DNA for the CDR3: TGTGCCTGGAGTCCGGCCGGCACTGAAGCTTTCTTT. Full variable domain (outside the CDR3, taken from reference TRBV30 and TRBJ1-1): SQTIHQWPATLVQPVGSPLSLECTVEGTSNPNLYWYRQAAGRGLQLLFYSVGIGQISSEVPQNLSASRPQDRQFILSSKKLLLSDSGFYLCAWSPAGTEAFFGQGTRLTVV.

The J gene is TRBJ1-3, the V gene TRBV11-2; no clear D. There are 16 residues in the CDR3. Deletions cut 0 bases from V and 0 bases from J, with 9 bases between. Germline V gene lookup returns CDR1 SGHAT and CDR2 FQNNGV. The CDR3, as DNA: TGTGCCAGCAGCTTAGATCCGGGGAGCTCTGGAAACACCATATATTTT. Amino acids: CASSLDPGSSGNTIYF.

This clone was counted only a few times. The rearrangement links TRBV30 to TRBJ1-2; 8 nucleotides line up with TRBD1. The germline CDR1 and CDR2 sequences are GTSNPN and SVGIG (reference sequence). This CDR3 comprises 14 residues. Germline trimming cut 3 bases from V and 5 bases from J; bases unmatched to any gene: 8. The CDR3 spells CAWRPRTGRYGYTF. CDR3 nucleotides: TGTGCCTGGAGACCCCGGACAGGGAGGTATGGCTACACCTTC.

This chain's CDR3 is CASSVDRRYGYTF. The DNA of the CDR3 is TGCGCCAGCAGCGTCGACAGGCGCTATGGCTACACCTTC. The V call is TRBV10-2, the J call TRBJ1-2, with D perhaps TRBD1 (6 bases). V was pared by 6 bases and J by 4 bases, with 12 bases between. The germline CDR1 and CDR2 sequences are WSHSY and SAAADI. This CDR3 has 13 amino acids.

The count of this clone is one. The chain is built from TRBV6-5 and TRBJ2-1; 8 bases line up with TRBD2. CDR1 is MNHEY, CDR2 SVGAGI, per germline. The CDR3 covers 16 residues. Germline trimming cut 4 bases from V and 2 bases from J; bases unmatched to any gene: 7. The CDR3, as DNA: TGTGCCAGCAGTTCCCCTAGCGGGTGGCCCTACAATGAGCAGTTCTTC. Residues: CASSSPSGWPYNEQFF.

The genes are TRBV4-3 and TRBJ1-1, with 9 positions matching TRBD1. CDR3 length equals 16 residues. V trimming: 3 bases; J trimming: 3 bases; junction bases outside the gene matches: 8. From germline, CDR1 is LGHNA and CDR2 YSLEER. The CDR3 region has the DNA TGCGCCAGCAGCCAGGGGACAGGGCAGGCCTACACTGAAGCTTTCTTT. Translating it yields CASSQGTGQAYTEAFF.

The chain is built from TRBV2 and TRBJ1-2; 7 nucleotides agree with TRBD1. The trim removed 5 bases at V and 3 bases at J, leaving 12 bases unmatched. CDR1 SNHLY and CDR2 FYNNEI come from the germline V gene. The CDR3 loop spans 16 amino acids. DNA for the CDR3: TGTGCCAGCAGTCCGGGACAGTACTCTTGGGACTATGGCTACACCTTC. Translation: CASSPGQYSWDYGYTF.